This entry lists 7 T cell receptor beta chains sequenced from one sample in a study of cytomegalovirus exposure and HLA in healthy donors. Libraries were prepared by immunoSEQ multiplex PCR; TCRdb keeps only in-frame clonotypes and omits some of them. The sample gives some 48,000 clones, 94% of which show up once; 7.8% is in the top ten. Sequencing was done on a sample of PBMCs. These receptors came from a woman aged 18-30 years in good health and CMV-seropositive.

The chain carries TRBV29-1 and TRBJ2-7; weak D call: TRBD2 (6 bases). Germline CDR1 reads SQVTM; CDR2 reads ANQGSEA. V was trimmed by 3 bases and J by 3 bases, leaving 9 bases between them. The CDR3 extends over 12 amino acids. The CDR3 here is CSVDLGGYEQYF. CDR3 nucleotide sequence: TGCAGCGTTGACCTGGGGGGCTACGAGCAGTACTTC.

CDR3 DNA: TGTGCCAGCAGCGACGGGCGGGTGACTGAGCAGTTCTTC. It encodes CASSDGRVTEQFF. The chain is built from TRBV7-2 and TRBJ2-1; possibly TRBD2 for D (5 bases). This CDR3 has 13 residues. The V and J ends lost 5 bases and 9 bases respectively, with 14 bases between them. The germline V gene has CDR1 SGHTA and CDR2 FQGNSA.

The rearrangement uses TRBV7-2 and TRBJ2-3, with 10 bases that match TRBD2. Looked up from germline, CDR1 is SGHTA and CDR2 is FQGNSA. Trimming at V came to 5 bases and at J to 4 bases, leaving 12 bases not matched to a gene. This CDR3 comprises 17 residues. As DNA, the CDR3 is TGTGCCAGCAGCACAACGATTAGCGGGAGGCTCGCAGATACGCAGTATTTT. Translating it yields CASSTTISGRLADTQYF.

The V and J genes are TRBV28 and TRBJ2-1; 8 bases align to TRBD2. The CDR3 is 16 amino acids. Trimming removed 5 bases from V and 0 bases from J; junction bases left unmatched: 6. Germline V gene lookup returns CDR1 MDHEN and CDR2 SYDVKM. The CDR3 loop is CASSKPGGGSYNEQFF. For the CDR3, the DNA is TGTGCCAGCAGTAAGCCGGGAGGGGGCTCCTACAATGAGCAGTTCTTC.

This clone showed up just once. CDR3 loop: CASSPPPPSGSGEQYF. In nucleotides, the CDR3 is TGCGCCAGCAGTCCCCCCCCTCCTAGCGGGAGTGGCGAGCAGTACTTC. The chain joins TRBV10-2 to TRBJ2-7; 10 nucleotides align to TRBD2. This CDR3 has 16 amino acids. Per the germline V gene, CDR1 is WSHSY and CDR2 is SAAADI. The junction had 13 bases not matched to a gene; V was cut back by 5 bases and J by 6 bases.

The chain is built from TRBV7-2 and TRBJ2-1; maybe TRBD1 (6 bases). CDR1 and CDR2 (germline): SGHTA, FQGNSA. This CDR3 is built from 13 residues. Trimming stripped 4 bases from V and 9 bases from J, with 13 bases between. The CDR3 here is CASSSPGEIEQFF. CDR3 coding DNA: TGTGCCAGCAGCTCACCAGGGGAGATTGAGCAGTTCTTC.

The genes are TRBV19 and TRBJ2-3; the match to TRBD2 covers 8 bases. J was trimmed by 3 bases and V by 3 bases; bases with no gene match: 5. CDR1 is LNHDA, CDR2 SQIVND, per germline (reference sequence). This CDR3 is 15 amino acids long. The CDR3 sequence: CASSMGLVRTDTQYF. In DNA form, the CDR3 reads TGTGCCAGTAGTATGGGACTAGTAAGAACAGATACGCAGTATTTT.